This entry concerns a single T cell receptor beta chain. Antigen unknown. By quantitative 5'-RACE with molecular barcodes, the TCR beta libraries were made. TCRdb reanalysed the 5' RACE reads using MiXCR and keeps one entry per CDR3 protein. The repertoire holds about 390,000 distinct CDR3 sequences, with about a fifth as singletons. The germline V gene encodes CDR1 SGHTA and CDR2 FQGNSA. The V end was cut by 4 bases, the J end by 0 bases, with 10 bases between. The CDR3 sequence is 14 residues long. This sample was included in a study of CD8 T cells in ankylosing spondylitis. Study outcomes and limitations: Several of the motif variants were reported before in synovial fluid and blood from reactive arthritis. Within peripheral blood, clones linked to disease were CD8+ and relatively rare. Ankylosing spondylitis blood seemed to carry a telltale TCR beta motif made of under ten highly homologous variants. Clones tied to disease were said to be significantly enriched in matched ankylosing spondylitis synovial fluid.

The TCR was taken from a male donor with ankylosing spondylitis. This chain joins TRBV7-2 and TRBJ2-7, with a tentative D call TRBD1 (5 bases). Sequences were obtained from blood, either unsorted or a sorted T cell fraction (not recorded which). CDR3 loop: CASSSDKFSYEQYF. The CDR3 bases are TGTGCCAGCAGCTCGGACAAATTCTCCTACGAGCAGTACTTC.